This TCR beta chain was identified in a study of T cells in Graves' hyperthyroidism and ophthalmopathy. Study-level information: Staff took peripheral blood when the initial diagnosis was made, before any treatment began. Regarding the study as a whole: Most clonotypes that expanded in the thyroid above 0.001 also showed up in blood.

The germline gives CDR1 GTSNPN, CDR2 SVGIG (reference sequence). Between the trimmed V and J ends, which lost 6 bases and 7 bases, there was a span of 19 bases. The length of the CDR3 is 13 residues. This clonotype came up many times. The antigen is not known. TCR beta CDR3 regions were amplified from RNA. The HTBI primer set drove a first-round RT-PCR of the TCR CDR3. TCRdb used MiXCR to reprocess the multiplex PCR reads, holding one entry per CDR3 protein. The sample lists some 770,000 distinct CDR3 sequences, over 15% occurring once. Hyperthyroidism was newly diagnosed in patients aged 18 to 65 (duration under 2 months). Uncontrolled infection, other autoimmune disease, pregnancy or lactation barred patients from enrollment.

The sample was blood. The receptor's source is a man aged 18-30 years with Graves' hyperthyroidism. The chain recombines TRBV30 with TRBJ2-7; tentative D call: TRBD1 (6 bases). CDR3 DNA sequence: TGTGCCTGTGATACAGGGTACAATGGGGAGCAGTACTTC. Translated: CACDTGYNGEQYF. Supplemented by reference TRBV30 and TRBJ2-7, the full variable domain reads SQTIHQWPATLVQPVGSPLSLECTVEGTSNPNLYWYRQAAGRGLQLLFYSVGIGQISSEVPQNLSASRPQDRQFILSSKKLLLSDSGFYLCACDTGYNGEQYFGPGTRLTVT.